The clone carrying this T cell receptor (beta chain) turned up a few times. Every bit of the isolated RNA underwent reverse transcription, so sequencing read expressed TCRB transcripts. Clones were read by immunoSEQ multiplex PCR, and TCRdb kept only the in-frame ones, dropping some. The data hold fewer than 900,000 clones, with roughly 16% observed a single time. Germline CDR1 and CDR2: SGDLS and YYNGEE. The ends lost 0 bases at V and 5 bases at J; junction bases unmatched: 8. CDR3 size: 16 residues. The source of the sample is a study of beta chain features in type 1 diabetes. This TCR was sampled from a woman between 18 and 29 years old in good health. The sample taken for sequencing was naive CD4+ T cells from blood. The chain couples TRBV9 to TRBJ2-1, with 7 positions matching TRBD2. The CDR3: CASSVGYGRRDNEQFF. The CDR3 DNA follows: TGTGCCAGCAGCGTAGGTTACGGGAGGAGGGACAATGAGCAGTTCTTC. Filled out from reference TRBV9 and TRBJ2-1, the complete variable domain reads DSGVTQTPKHLITATGQRVTLRCSPRSGDLSVYWYQQSLDQGLQFLIQYYNGEERAKGNILERFSAQQFPDLHSELNLSSLELGDSALYFCASSVGYGRRDNEQFFGPGTRLTVL.